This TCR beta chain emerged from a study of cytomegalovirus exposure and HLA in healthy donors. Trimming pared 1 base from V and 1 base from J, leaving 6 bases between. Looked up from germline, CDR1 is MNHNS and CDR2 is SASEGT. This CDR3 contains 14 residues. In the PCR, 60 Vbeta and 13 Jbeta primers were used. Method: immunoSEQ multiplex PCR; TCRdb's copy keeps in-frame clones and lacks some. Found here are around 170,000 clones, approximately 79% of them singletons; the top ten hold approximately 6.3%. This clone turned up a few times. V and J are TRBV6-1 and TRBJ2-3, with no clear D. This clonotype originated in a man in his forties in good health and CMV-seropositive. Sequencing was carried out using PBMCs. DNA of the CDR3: TGTGCCAGCAGTGAAGTCCCAGGCACAGATACGCAGTATTTT. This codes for CASSEVPGTDTQYF.